Listed below are T cell receptor beta chains from one sample, sequenced in a study of blood T cell repertoires in COVID-19. The protocol was immunoSEQ multiplex PCR, while the TCRdb copy is restricted to in-frame clones and leaves out a portion. This table holds about 73,000 clones, approximately 80% found once. The specimen sequenced was peripheral blood. All receptors come from an elderly man with active or convalescent COVID-19. Each CDR3 is given with its conserved first and last residue. A D gene is named only where the DNA matches it firmly. Expanded clones are given a class, and other clones once, few, many or no size at all.

j_call	d_call	v_call	clone_size	cdr3_aa	cdr3_nt
TRBJ1-5	.	TRBV4-2	.	CASSQEQGRDQPQHF	TGTGCCAGCAGCCAAGAGCAGGGCAGGGATCAGCCCCAGCATTTT
TRBJ1-2	TRBD1	TRBV30	.	CAWSGQANYGYTF	TGTGCCTGGAGCGGACAGGCTAACTATGGCTACACCTTC
TRBJ1-1	.	TRBV10-3	few	CAISEPRAPLFFF	TGTGCCATCAGTGAGCCGCGGGCGCCTCTTTTTTTCTTT
TRBJ2-7	TRBD1	TRBV6-2/TRBV6-3	.	CASSYFPPLDRAYEQYF	TGTGCCAGCAGTTACTTCCCACCTCTCGACAGGGCCTACGAGCAGTACTTC
TRBJ2-5	.	TRBV10-2	.	CASSELTGETQYF	TGCGCCAGCAGTGAGTTGACCGGGGAGACCCAGTACTTC
TRBJ2-3	.	TRBV5-1	.	CASSLEGQGTDTQYF	TGCGCCAGCAGCTTGGAAGGCCAGGGCACAGATACGCAGTATTTT
TRBJ2-7	TRBD1	TRBV5-1	.	CASRIGTASYEQYF	TGCGCCAGCAGGATAGGGACAGCTTCCTACGAGCAGTACTTC
TRBJ1-2	.	TRBV2	.	CASSVLRGTNYGYTF	TGTGCCAGCAGTGTGTTACGGGGGACTAACTATGGCTACACCTTC
TRBJ2-7	TRBD1	TRBV30	.	CAWSVQQGYEQYF	TGTGCCTGGAGTGTACAACAGGGGTACGAGCAGTACTTC
TRBJ2-7	.	TRBV5-1	.	CASSDPLSAPSYEQYF	TGCGCCAGCAGCGACCCCCTGAGCGCCCCCTCCTACGAGCAGTACTTC
TRBJ2-1	.	TRBV28	few	CASSPQGEVNEQFF	TGTGCCAGCAGTCCGCAGGGGGAGGTCAATGAGCAGTTCTTC
TRBJ2-4	TRBD2	TRBV7-9	.	CASSLASGLAAKNIQYF	TGTGCCAGCAGCTTAGCGTCGGGACTAGCGGCCAAAAACATTCAGTACTTC
TRBJ1-5	.	TRBV2	once	CASSVGRGNQPQHF	TGTGCCAGCAGTGTTGGGAGGGGGAATCAGCCCCAGCATTTT
TRBJ1-1	.	TRBV3-1/TRBV3-2	.	CASSPWGGKTTEAFF	TGTGCCAGCAGCCCATGGGGAGGCAAGACCACTGAAGCTTTCTTT
TRBJ2-1	TRBD2	TRBV6-6	.	CASSYLTSPSYNEQFF	TGTGCCAGCAGTTACTTGACTAGCCCCTCCTACAATGAGCAGTTCTTC
TRBJ1-5	.	TRBV5-1	.	CASSLDRNNQPQHF	TGCGCCAGCAGCTTAGACAGAAACAATCAGCCCCAGCATTTT
TRBJ2-1	.	TRBV7-9	.	CASSFGQHNEQFF	TGTGCCAGCAGCTTTGGACAGCACAATGAGCAGTTCTTC
TRBJ2-2	TRBD2	TRBV6-2/TRBV6-3	once	CASSGTSGKGGELFF	TGTGCCAGCAGCGGGACTAGCGGGAAGGGCGGGGAGCTGTTTTTT
TRBJ2-7	.	TRBV6-2/TRBV6-3	.	CASSYSWQIHEQYF	TGTGCCAGCAGTTACTCGTGGCAGATTCACGAGCAGTACTTC
TRBJ2-3	.	TRBV5-1	.	CASSLGLAPSTDTQYF	TGCGCCAGCAGCTTGGGGCTAGCGCCAAGCACAGATACGCAGTATTTT
TRBJ1-4	.	TRBV27	once	CASSFGGGGRGGKLFF	TGTGCCAGCAGTTTCGGGGGAGGGGGACGGGGAGGAAAACTGTTTTTT
TRBJ1-5	TRBD1	TRBV6-5	few	CASSSHRGNQPQHF	TGTGCCAGCAGTTCTCACAGGGGAAATCAGCCCCAGCATTTT
TRBJ2-2	TRBD1	TRBV19	once	CASTSTGGATGELFF	TGTGCCAGTACATCGACAGGGGGCGCGACCGGGGAGCTGTTTTTT
TRBJ1-2	.	TRBV5-1	once	CASSFTGTSYGYTF	TGCGCCAGCAGCTTCACCGGGACAAGTTATGGCTACACCTTC
TRBJ1-2	.	TRBV6-5	.	CASSYSSEVTRGYTF	TGTGCCAGCAGTTACTCGAGCGAAGTAACAAGAGGCTACACCTTC
TRBJ2-5	TRBD2	TRBV7-2	.	CASSVGAGLAGGRETQYF	TGTGCCAGCAGCGTCGGGGCGGGACTAGCGGGAGGGCGAGAGACCCAGTACTTC
TRBJ1-1	.	TRBV19	.	CASKPQRRTEAFF	TGTGCCAGTAAACCCCAGCGACGGACTGAAGCTTTCTTT
TRBJ2-3	TRBD2	TRBV7-8	.	CASSLARLAGGRRDTQYF	TGTGCCAGCAGCTTAGCGAGGCTAGCGGGGGGCCGAAGGGATACGCAGTATTTT
TRBJ1-4	TRBD1	TRBV29-1	.	CSAGGQGGFNEKLFF	TGCAGCGCCGGCGGACAGGGGGGGTTCAATGAAAAACTGTTTTTT
TRBJ1-2	.	TRBV10-3	.	CAISEPNRGINYGYTF	TGTGCCATCAGTGAGCCGAACCGGGGTATTAACTATGGCTACACCTTC
TRBJ2-2	.	TRBV29-1	.	CSVADTGELFF	TGCAGCGTTGCCGACACCGGGGAGCTGTTTTTT
TRBJ1-5	.	TRBV4-1	few	CASSHPRGSRNQPQHF	TGCGCCAGCAGCCACCCCAGGGGCAGTCGCAATCAGCCCCAGCATTTT
TRBJ2-3	.	TRBV5-1	.	CASSLGLTGPADTQYF	TGCGCCAGCAGCTTGGGGTTGACAGGCCCGGCAGATACGCAGTATTTT
TRBJ1-1	.	TRBV18	.	CASSLRTEAFF	TGTGCCAGCTCGCTGAGGACTGAAGCTTTCTTT
TRBJ2-3	.	TRBV6-4	.	CASSSTGDLSTDTQYF	TGTGCCAGCAGCTCGACAGGAGACCTTAGCACAGATACGCAGTATTTT
TRBJ2-3	TRBD1	TRBV5-4	.	CASSLGQGGADTQYF	TGTGCCAGCAGCTTGGGACAGGGTGGAGCAGATACGCAGTATTTT